The rows below give T cell receptor beta chains drawn from one sample of a study of PD-1 blockade in classical Hodgkin lymphoma. The assay was immunoSEQ multiplex PCR, and TCRdb's table has in-frame clones only and misses some. The data contain about 46,000 clones, around 70% of them singletons. Source: peripheral blood mononuclear cells (PBMCs), taken at baseline. Receptor source: a human donor with classical Hodgkin lymphoma. The CDR3 runs from the conserved cysteine through the conserved F or W.

cdr3_aa: CASSLAARDIGYNEQFF; j_call: TRBJ2-1; v_call: TRBV5-1
cdr3_aa: CASSRNSNQPQHF; j_call: TRBJ1-5; v_call: TRBV19
cdr3_aa: CASSLIDGNQPQHF; j_call: TRBJ1-5; v_call: TRBV11-2
cdr3_aa: CASSTPQAAPYEQYF; j_call: TRBJ2-7; v_call: TRBV28
cdr3_aa: CASSLGPGSNEQFF; j_call: TRBJ2-1; v_call: TRBV5-1
cdr3_aa: CASRKGHRETQYF; j_call: TRBJ2-5; v_call: TRBV28
cdr3_aa: CASSPGILSGHPYEQYF; j_call: TRBJ2-7; v_call: TRBV18
cdr3_aa: CASSVTLMGAEAFF; j_call: TRBJ1-1; v_call: TRBV9
cdr3_aa: CASSPSGGGYNEQFF; j_call: TRBJ2-1; v_call: TRBV11-3
cdr3_aa: CASKISGDTEAFF; j_call: TRBJ1-1; v_call: TRBV18
cdr3_aa: CAWKLLTTNYGYTF; j_call: TRBJ1-2; v_call: TRBV30
cdr3_aa: CASSVGSLNTGELFF; j_call: TRBJ2-2; v_call: TRBV9
cdr3_aa: CSVVGHPGTEAFF; j_call: TRBJ1-1; v_call: TRBV29-1
cdr3_aa: CASSYRRDEQYF; j_call: NA; v_call: TRBV6-6
cdr3_aa: CASSFGQGGNTQYF; j_call: TRBJ2-3; v_call: TRBV11-2
cdr3_aa: CASSDGGPNEQFF; j_call: TRBJ2-1; v_call: TRBV28
cdr3_aa: CASSPGGNSGYTF; j_call: TRBJ1-2; v_call: TRBV18
cdr3_aa: CASSPWTSMYEQYF; j_call: TRBJ2-7; v_call: TRBV5-1
cdr3_aa: CASSIGVDTEAFF; j_call: TRBJ1-1; v_call: TRBV19
cdr3_aa: CASSTFRDSTYNEQFF; j_call: TRBJ2-1; v_call: TRBV19
cdr3_aa: CASSEERWGTDTQYF; j_call: TRBJ2-3; v_call: TRBV25-1
cdr3_aa: CASSLDRLLEQYF; j_call: NA; v_call: TRBV7-2
cdr3_aa: CAWRSSQGPNTEAFF; j_call: TRBJ1-1; v_call: TRBV30
cdr3_aa: CAWGALRGEEKLFF; j_call: TRBJ1-4; v_call: TRBV30
cdr3_aa: CASSLGGRAQETQYF; j_call: TRBJ2-5; v_call: TRBV28
cdr3_aa: CASSLIIRTDTQYF; j_call: TRBJ2-3; v_call: TRBV5-1
cdr3_aa: CASSLTGGDTEAFF; j_call: TRBJ1-1; v_call: TRBV7-3
cdr3_aa: CASSGGRLYGYTF; j_call: TRBJ1-2; v_call: TRBV6-5
cdr3_aa: CSLRGGVRDEQFF; j_call: TRBJ2-1; v_call: TRBV29-1
cdr3_aa: CSVGDRGRYTF; j_call: TRBJ1-2; v_call: TRBV29-1
cdr3_aa: CASSTSTGNGYTF; j_call: TRBJ1-2; v_call: TRBV6-6
cdr3_aa: CASNSYQMDSNQPQHF; j_call: TRBJ1-5; v_call: TRBV28
cdr3_aa: CASSVGSGSYNEQFF; j_call: TRBJ2-1; v_call: TRBV9
cdr3_aa: CASSQVTANSPLHF; j_call: TRBJ1-6; v_call: TRBV4-1
cdr3_aa: CASSIQRQGYEQYF; j_call: TRBJ2-7; v_call: TRBV19
cdr3_aa: CAWSATVFLDTDTQYF; j_call: TRBJ2-3; v_call: TRBV30
cdr3_aa: CASSLSITGQELFF; j_call: TRBJ2-2; v_call: TRBV27
cdr3_aa: CASSFDYTVQYF; j_call: TRBJ2-3; v_call: TRBV5-4
cdr3_aa: CASSHEQGTEAFF; j_call: TRBJ1-1; v_call: TRBV4-2
cdr3_aa: CAWSDGNVNTEAFF; j_call: TRBJ1-1; v_call: TRBV30